This T cell receptor (beta chain) appears in the sequencing data of a study of identical twins' blood T cells. From the 5' RACE reads, TCRdb called clonotypes with MiXCR, one entry per CDR3 protein. The sample carries hundreds of thousands of distinct CDR3 sequences, over 25% recorded once. This clonotype appeared a few times. The specimen sequenced was PBMCs. This receptor was taken from a woman aged 18 to 55 in good health.

This CDR3 is CASSYFGDTEAFF. As DNA, the CDR3 is TGTGCCAGCAGTTACTTCGGTGACACTGAAGCTTTCTTT. This sequence joins TRBV6-2 or TRBV6-3 and TRBJ1-1; D remains unclear. CDR3 length: 13 residues. V was pared by 1 base and J by 3 bases, with 6 bases between. Germline V gene data show CDR1 as MNHEY and CDR2 as SVGEGT.